Described below is a single T cell receptor (beta chain) sequence and its context. This clone was counted once. What antigen it recognizes has not been identified. There are no base qualities to consult, and no much larger clone falls within one base. Interpreted using the paper, the time point label stands for: before neoadjuvant nivolumab. The patients had newly diagnosed stage II-IVA oral cavity squamous cell carcinoma and had not received any prior systemic or radiation treatment. The cohort was composed of patients with HPV-negative, locally advanced oral cavity squamous cell carcinoma. The samples were drawn from a longitudinal correlative study tied to a single-arm phase II trial testing neoadjuvant nivolumab in oral cavity squamous cell carcinoma. Subject-matched pre- and post-treatment PBMCs and tumors from three responders and three non-responders underwent genomic DNA-based TCRbeta sequencing. Genomic DNA was isolated from tumor tissue using the Maxwell RSC DNA from Tissue kit.

CDR1 and CDR2, per the germline V gene, are SQVTM and ANQGSEA. The CDR3 runs 14 residues from the cysteine to the phenylalanine. Only the CDR3 portion is preserved as DNA: 42 bases, with reading frame beginning at the first base. Here V drops 7 bases and J drops 1 base, and the junction holds 5 bases not matched to any gene. The data were taken from a study of neoadjuvant anti-PD-1 for oral cavity cancer (dated by TCRdb to about 2021). Study-level background: Patients mostly received three to four biweekly doses of nivolumab at 3 mg/kg before curative-intent surgical resection. The parent correlative cohort had approximately twelve patients and a response rate of over 25%. Patients with complete response, partial response or stable disease by RECIST 1.1 were defined as responders, whereas patients with progression were defined as non-responders. For patients who did not progress, a fourth nivolumab dose was given around day 43, followed by definitive surgical resection on days 50-56. Results and caveats for the whole study, not just this receptor: Greater tumor shrinkage correlated with larger post-treatment sizes of preexisting intratumoral clones, which suggests that expansion of preexisting clones contributed to response. Only three patients per response group were included in the TCR analyses, and larger cohorts for validation were called for by the authors. A higher pretreatment blood Treg/Th17 ratio correlated with both higher pretreatment blood TCRbeta clonality and lower post-treatment tumor TCRbeta clonality.

Tumor libraries used mostly 4.8 ug of input genomic DNA for survey sequencing, with two replicates per sample. The immunoSEQ hsTCRbeta kit was used to prepare TCRbeta libraries according to the manufacturer's instructions. The completed libraries were mixed into a single pool at 3 nM, then sequenced with an Illumina NovaSeq 6000 S4 flow cell. Turning to the authors' computational methods: The immunoSEQ Analyzer handled quality control and preprocessing of the raw data. The analysis was restricted to productive rearrangements, with each unique CDR3 amino acid sequence defining a clonotype. Using the R package tcR, the researchers computed the Gini-Simpson index as their estimate of repertoire clonality. Student's t test was used to compare Gini indices, and Pearson correlation was used to assess associations with tumor size change. TCRdb provides this immuneACCESS table in a form limited to in-frame rearrangements. Some clones are lacking; in checked studies, under half of them reflect an unresolved V gene, and why the rest are absent is not known. That table supplies the V and J calls and clone size; D and trimming were determined from the DNA. The table for this sample lists around 12,000 clones; 64% of them were counted only once. Almost 7% of the sample is taken by the ten largest.

Sequencing used tumor tissue, obtained before nivolumab (anti-PD-1) treatment. This chain is built from TRBV29-1 and TRBJ2-2; 8 bases in the junction line up with TRBD2. This sequence was found in a person aged 40 to 85 with oral cavity squamous cell carcinoma. The donor label of this sample is uncertain. DNA sequence: TGCAGCGCCTTACGGGGGGGGAACACCGGGGAGCTGTTTTTT. Its protein product is CSALRGGNTGELFF.